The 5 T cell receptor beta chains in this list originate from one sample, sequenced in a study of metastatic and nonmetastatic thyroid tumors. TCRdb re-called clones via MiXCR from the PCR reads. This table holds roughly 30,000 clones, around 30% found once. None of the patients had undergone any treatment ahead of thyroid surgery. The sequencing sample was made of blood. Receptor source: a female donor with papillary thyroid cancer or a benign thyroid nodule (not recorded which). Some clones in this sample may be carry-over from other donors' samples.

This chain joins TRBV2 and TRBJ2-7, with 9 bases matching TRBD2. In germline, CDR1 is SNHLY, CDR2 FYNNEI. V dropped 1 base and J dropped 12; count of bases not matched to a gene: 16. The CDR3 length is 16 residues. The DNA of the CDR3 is TGTGCCAGCAGTGAAGTTGGGGGACTAGCCGGAGCCGTGTGGTACTTC. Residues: CASSEVGGLAGAVWYF.

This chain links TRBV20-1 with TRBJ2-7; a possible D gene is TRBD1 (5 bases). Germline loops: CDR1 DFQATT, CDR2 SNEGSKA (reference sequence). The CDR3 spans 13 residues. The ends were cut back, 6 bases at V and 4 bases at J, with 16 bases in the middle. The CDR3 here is CSADSKGIYEQYF. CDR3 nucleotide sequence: TGCAGTGCCGATTCAAAGGGGATTTACGAGCAGTACTTC.

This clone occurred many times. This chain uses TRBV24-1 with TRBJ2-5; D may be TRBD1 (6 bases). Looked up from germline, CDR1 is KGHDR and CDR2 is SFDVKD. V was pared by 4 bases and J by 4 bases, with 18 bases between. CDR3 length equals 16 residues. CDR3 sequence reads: CATSETTDSFGETQYF. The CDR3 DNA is TGTGCCACCAGTGAGACTACGGACAGCTTCGGAGAGACCCAGTACTTC.

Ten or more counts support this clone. CDR3 region: CASSQDPRASTDTQYF. The CDR3 nucleotides read TGTGCCAGCAGCCAAGACCCGCGGGCTAGCACAGATACGCAGTATTTT. The chain couples TRBV4-2 to TRBJ2-3, with D possibly TRBD2 on 5 matching bases. Trimming cost V 0 bases and J 0 bases, with 10 bases left between them. Germline values: CDR1 LGHNA, CDR2 YNFKEQ. CDR3 size: 16 residues.

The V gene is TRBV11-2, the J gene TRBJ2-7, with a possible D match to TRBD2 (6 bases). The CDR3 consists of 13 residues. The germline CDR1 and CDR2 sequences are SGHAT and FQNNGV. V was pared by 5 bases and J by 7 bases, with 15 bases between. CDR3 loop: CASSHVTDYEQYF. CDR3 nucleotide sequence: TGTGCCAGCAGCCACGTCACGGACTATGAGCAGTACTTC. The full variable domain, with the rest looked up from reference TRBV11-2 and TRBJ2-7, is EAGVAQSPRYKIIEKRQSVAFWCNPISGHATLYWYQQILGQGPKLLIQFQNNGVVDDSQLPKDRFSAERLKGVDSTLKIQPAKLEDSAVYLCASSHVTDYEQYFGPGTRLTVT.